Many counts were recorded for the clone carrying this TCR beta chain. What it recognizes is unknown. The data are from a study of blood T cells in healthy people across ages. Overall study: When template switching was applied, about one barcoded beta molecule was captured per two T cells. General study results and limits: Calculation of diversity from one million T cells yielded estimates considered to be underestimates.

A second about 7 to 12 cycle PCR used barcoded and J-beta primers. Each cDNA molecule received a tag from a template-switch adaptor that had 12 random nucleotides. MiXCR was run by TCRdb on the 5' RACE reads, yielding one entry per CDR3 protein. Among 550,000 to 650,000 distinct CDR3 sequences, approximately 30% were seen once, and the ten largest hold about 15%. The CDR3 sequence is 15 residues long. Germline CDR1 LGHNA, CDR2 YNFKEQ. V lost 0 bases and J 6 bases, leaving 13 bases between the germline ends. The chain has TRBV4-2 and TRBJ2-3, with TRBD2 as a possible D gene (5 bases). The clonotype was recovered from a woman older than 75 in good health. Material: blood. CDR3 nucleotides: TGTGCCAGCAGCCAAGATCGGCTAGCTCCCGATACGCAGTATTTT. It encodes CASSQDRLAPDTQYF.